This T cell receptor (beta chain) was observed in a study of T-cell reconstitution after alpha-beta-depleted transplantation in children. This clonotype was observed a few times. The antigen is unknown. General study results and limits: Surviving recipient cells, namely T cells and thymic progenitors, were the source of high day-60 TCRbeta diversity in some patients. The study reportedly traced alpha-beta T cells about two months after transplant to several hundred expanded graft clones. At the one-year point after transplant, T-cell counts and TCRbeta diversity were found to come mostly from T cells that had been newly produced.

Construction of the TCRbeta library involved unique molecular identifiers. TCRdb reanalysed the PCR reads using MiXCR and keeps one entry per CDR3 protein. The repertoire includes more than 500,000 distinct CDR3 sequences, about an eighth of them detected once, and around 15% sits in the top ten. The TCR was taken from a female patient aged 2-15 years who had a stem cell transplant for aplastic anemia, so the T cells may come from the graft donor. Source: PBMCs, mostly from graft donor cells, taken 180 days after TCRalphabeta/CD19-depleted stem cell transplant.

The chain's CDR3 is CASSLNRGQGSAGELFF. For the CDR3, the DNA is TGTGCCAGCAGCTTGAATCGGGGACAGGGATCGGCCGGGGAGCTGTTTTTT. The V and J genes are TRBV5-8 and TRBJ2-2; TRBD1 matches at 9 bases. The germline V gene encodes CDR1 SGHTS and CDR2 YDEGEE. The V gene end was trimmed by 1 base and the J gene end by 6 bases; junction bases not matched to a gene: 10. This CDR3 has 17 amino acids.